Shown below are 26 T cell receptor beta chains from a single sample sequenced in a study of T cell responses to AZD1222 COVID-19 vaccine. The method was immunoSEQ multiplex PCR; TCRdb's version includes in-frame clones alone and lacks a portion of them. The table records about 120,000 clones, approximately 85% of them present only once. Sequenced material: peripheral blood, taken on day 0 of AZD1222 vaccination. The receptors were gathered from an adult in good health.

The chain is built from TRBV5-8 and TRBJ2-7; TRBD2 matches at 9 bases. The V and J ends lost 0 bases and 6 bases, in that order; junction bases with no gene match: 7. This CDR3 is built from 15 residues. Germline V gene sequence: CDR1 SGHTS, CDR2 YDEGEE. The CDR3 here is CASSLALSGGSEQYF. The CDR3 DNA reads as TGTGCCAGCAGCTTGGCCCTTAGCGGGGGTAGCGAGCAGTACTTC.

The chain's CDR3 is CASSYSKDYTGELFF. The CDR3 coding sequence is TGTGCCAGCAGTTACTCGAAGGATTACACCGGGGAGCTGTTTTTT. This chain joins TRBV6-5 and TRBJ2-2, with D unresolved. This CDR3 spans 15 amino acids. Germline V lookup: CDR1 MNHEY, CDR2 SVGAGI. The germline V and J ends were trimmed by 0 bases and 3 bases, with 8 bases remaining between them.

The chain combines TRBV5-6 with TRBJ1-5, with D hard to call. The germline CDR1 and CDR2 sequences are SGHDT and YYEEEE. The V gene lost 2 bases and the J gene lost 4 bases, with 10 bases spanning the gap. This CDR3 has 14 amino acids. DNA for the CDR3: TGTGCCAGCAGCTTTAGTCCCAGTAATCAGCCCCAGCATTTT. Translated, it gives CASSFSPSNQPQHF.

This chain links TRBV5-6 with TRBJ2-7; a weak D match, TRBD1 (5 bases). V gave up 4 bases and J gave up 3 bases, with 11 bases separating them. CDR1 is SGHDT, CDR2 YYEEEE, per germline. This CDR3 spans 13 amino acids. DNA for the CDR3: TGTGCCAGCAGCCCCTGGACAATCTACGAGCAGTACTTC. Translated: CASSPWTIYEQYF.

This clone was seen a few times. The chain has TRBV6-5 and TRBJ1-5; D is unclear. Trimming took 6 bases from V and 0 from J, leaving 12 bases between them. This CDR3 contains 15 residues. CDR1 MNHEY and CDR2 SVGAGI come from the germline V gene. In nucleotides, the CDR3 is TGTGCCAGCAGCGCCCTAGGGTCTAGCAATCAGCCCCAGCATTTT. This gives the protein CASSALGSSNQPQHF.

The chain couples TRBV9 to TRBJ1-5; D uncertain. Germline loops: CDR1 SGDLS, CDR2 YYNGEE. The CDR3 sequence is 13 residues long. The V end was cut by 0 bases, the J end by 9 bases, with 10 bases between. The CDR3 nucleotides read TGTGCCAGCAGCGTAGGAGGAGGTCGGCCCCAGCATTTT. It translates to CASSVGGGRPQHF. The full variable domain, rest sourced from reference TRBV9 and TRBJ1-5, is DSGVTQTPKHLITATGQRVTLRCSPRSGDLSVYWYQQSLDQGLQFLIQYYNGEERAKGNILERFSAQQFPDLHSELNLSSLELGDSALYFCASSVGGGRPQHFGDGTRLSIL.

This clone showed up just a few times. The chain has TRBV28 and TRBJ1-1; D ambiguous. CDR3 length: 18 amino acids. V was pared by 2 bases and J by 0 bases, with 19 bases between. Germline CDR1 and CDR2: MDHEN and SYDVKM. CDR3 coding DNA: TGTGCCAGCAGTTTAATAGGGCTCCTAGGCCCGGTGAACACTGAAGCTTTCTTT. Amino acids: CASSLIGLLGPVNTEAFF.

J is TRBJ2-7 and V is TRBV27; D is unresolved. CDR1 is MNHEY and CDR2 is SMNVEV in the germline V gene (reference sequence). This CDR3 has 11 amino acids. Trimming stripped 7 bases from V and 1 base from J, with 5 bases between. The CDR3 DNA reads TGTGCCAGCACCCGTTCCTACGAGCAGTACTTC. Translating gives CASTRSYEQYF.

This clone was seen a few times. CDR3 coding DNA: TGTGCCAGCGGCTCGCTCGGGAGACTAGCGGGTACCTACGAGCAGTACTTC. Protein product: CASGSLGRLAGTYEQYF. The V call is TRBV2, the J call TRBJ2-7; 10 nucleotides line up with TRBD2. CDR3 length equals 17 residues. Germline CDR1 and CDR2: SNHLY and FYNNEI. V lost 8 bases and J lost 2; bases outside the gene matches: 15. Full variable domain (missing parts from reference TRBV2 and TRBJ2-7): EPEVTQTPSHQVTQMGQEVILRCVPISNHLYFYWYRQILGQKVEFLVSFYNNEISEKSEIFDDQFSVERPDGSNFTLKIRSTKLEDSAMYFCASGSLGRLAGTYEQYFGPGTRLTVT.

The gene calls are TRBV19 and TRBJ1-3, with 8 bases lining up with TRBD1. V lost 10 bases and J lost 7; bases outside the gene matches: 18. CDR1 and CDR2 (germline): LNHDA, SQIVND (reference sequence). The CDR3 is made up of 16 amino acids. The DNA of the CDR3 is TGTGCCACCGCCCCCCAGGGACAGGCTTCTCCGAACACCATATATTTT. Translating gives CATAPQGQASPNTIYF.

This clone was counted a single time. In DNA form, the CDR3 reads TGTGCCAGTAGTATACCCCGGGGTTGGAGCAATCAGCCCCAGCATTTT. Its translation is CASSIPRGWSNQPQHF. The chain links TRBV19 to TRBJ1-5; no clear D. The V and J ends lost 2 bases and 1 base respectively, with 12 bases between them. The CDR3 is 16 residues long. Per germline, CDR1 LNHDA and CDR2 SQIVND (reference sequence).

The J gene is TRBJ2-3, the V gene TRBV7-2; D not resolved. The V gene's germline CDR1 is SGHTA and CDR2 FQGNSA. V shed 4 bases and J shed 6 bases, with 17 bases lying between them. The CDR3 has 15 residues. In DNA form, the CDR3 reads TGTGCCAGCAGCTCACGTCCGAACTTGTTCGATACGCAGTATTTT. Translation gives CASSSRPNLFDTQYF.

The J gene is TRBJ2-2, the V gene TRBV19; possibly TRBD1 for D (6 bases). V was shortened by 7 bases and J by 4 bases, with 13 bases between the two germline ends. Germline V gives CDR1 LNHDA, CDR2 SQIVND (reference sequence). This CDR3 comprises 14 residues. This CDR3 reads CASNTGHGTGELFF. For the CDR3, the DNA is TGTGCCAGTAATACAGGGCATGGCACCGGGGAGCTGTTTTTT.

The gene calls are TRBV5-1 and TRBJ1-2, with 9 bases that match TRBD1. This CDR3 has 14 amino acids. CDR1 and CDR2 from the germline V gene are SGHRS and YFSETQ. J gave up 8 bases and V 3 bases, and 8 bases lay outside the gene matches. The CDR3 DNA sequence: TGCGCCAGCAGCTCCGGGACAGGGAAACTCGGCTACACCTTC. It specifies CASSSGTGKLGYTF.

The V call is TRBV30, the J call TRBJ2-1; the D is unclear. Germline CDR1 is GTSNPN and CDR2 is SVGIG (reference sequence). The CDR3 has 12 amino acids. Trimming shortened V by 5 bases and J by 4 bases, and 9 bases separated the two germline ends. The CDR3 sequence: CAWLYRYNEQFF. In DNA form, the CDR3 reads TGTGCCTGGCTGTATCGGTACAATGAGCAGTTCTTC.

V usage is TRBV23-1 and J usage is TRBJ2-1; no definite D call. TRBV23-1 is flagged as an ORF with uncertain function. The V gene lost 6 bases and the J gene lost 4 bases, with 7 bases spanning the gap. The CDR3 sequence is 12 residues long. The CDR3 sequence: CASSDFYNEQFF. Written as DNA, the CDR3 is TGCGCCAGCAGCGATTTTTACAATGAGCAGTTCTTC.

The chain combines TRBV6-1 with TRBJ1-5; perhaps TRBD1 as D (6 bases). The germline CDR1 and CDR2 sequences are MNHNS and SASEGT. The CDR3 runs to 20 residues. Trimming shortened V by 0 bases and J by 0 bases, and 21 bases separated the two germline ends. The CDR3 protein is CASSEAHPYPGQISNQPQHF. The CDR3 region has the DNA TGTGCCAGCAGTGAAGCTCACCCTTACCCAGGACAGATTAGCAATCAGCCCCAGCATTTT.

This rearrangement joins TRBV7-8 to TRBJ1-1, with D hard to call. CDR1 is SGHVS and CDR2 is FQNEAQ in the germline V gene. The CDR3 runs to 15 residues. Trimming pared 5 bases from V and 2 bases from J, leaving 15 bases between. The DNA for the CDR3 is TGTGCCAGCAGCCCACGGCGGGGAACCAACACTGAAGCTTTCTTT. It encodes CASSPRRGTNTEAFF. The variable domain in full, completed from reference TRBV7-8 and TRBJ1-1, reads GAGVSQSPRYKVAKRGQDVALRCDPISGHVSLFWYQQALGQGPEFLTYFQNEAQLDKSGLPSDRFFAERPEGSVSTLKIQRTQQEDSAVYLCASSPRRGTNTEAFFGQGTRLTVV.

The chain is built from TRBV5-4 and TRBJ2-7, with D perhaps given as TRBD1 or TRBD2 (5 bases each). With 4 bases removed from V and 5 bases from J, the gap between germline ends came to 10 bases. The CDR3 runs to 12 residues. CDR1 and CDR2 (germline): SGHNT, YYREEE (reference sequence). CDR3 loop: CASSTGPNEQYF. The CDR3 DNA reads TGTGCCAGCAGCACGGGACCTAACGAGCAGTACTTC.

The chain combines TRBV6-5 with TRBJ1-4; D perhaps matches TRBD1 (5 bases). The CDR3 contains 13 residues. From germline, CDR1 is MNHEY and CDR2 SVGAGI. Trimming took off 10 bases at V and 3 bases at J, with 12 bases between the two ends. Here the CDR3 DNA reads TGTGCCACCTTCGGGGGGGCTAATGAAAAACTGTTTTTT. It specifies CATFGGANEKLFF.

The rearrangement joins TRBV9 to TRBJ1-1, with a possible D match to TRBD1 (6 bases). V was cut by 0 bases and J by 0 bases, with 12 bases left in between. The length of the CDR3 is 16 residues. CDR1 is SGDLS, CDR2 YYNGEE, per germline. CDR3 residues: CASSVVDSLLNTEAFF. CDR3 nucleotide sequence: TGTGCCAGCAGCGTAGTGGACAGCCTTTTGAACACTGAAGCTTTCTTT.

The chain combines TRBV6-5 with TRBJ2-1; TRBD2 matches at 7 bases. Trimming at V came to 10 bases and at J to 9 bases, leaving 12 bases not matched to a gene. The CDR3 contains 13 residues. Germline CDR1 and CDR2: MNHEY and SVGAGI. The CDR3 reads CAMGGYFYGEQFF. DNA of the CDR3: TGTGCCATGGGGGGGTATTTTTACGGTGAGCAGTTCTTC.

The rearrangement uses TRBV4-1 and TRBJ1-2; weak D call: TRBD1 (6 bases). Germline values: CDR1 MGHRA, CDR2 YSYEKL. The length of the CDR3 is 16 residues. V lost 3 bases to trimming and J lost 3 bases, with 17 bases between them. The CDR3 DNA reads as TGCGCCAGCAGCCATGCCCCCGCGGGGGCTGACTATGGCTACACCTTC. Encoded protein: CASSHAPAGADYGYTF.

The chain's CDR3 is CASRGPSEEQFF. The CDR3 bases are TGTGCCAGCAGGGGTCCCTCGGAAGAGCAGTTCTTC. The chain is built from TRBV7-9 and TRBJ2-1; no clear D. The V end was cut by 6 bases, the J end by 10 bases, with 13 bases between. From germline, CDR1 is SEHNR and CDR2 FQNEAQ (reference sequence). This CDR3 has 12 amino acids. The complete variable domain, with remaining parts taken from reference TRBV7-9 and TRBJ2-1, reads DTGVSQNPRHKITKRGQNVTFRCDPISEHNRLYWYRQTLGQGPEFLTYFQNEAQLEKSRLLSDRFSAERPKGSFSTLEIQRTEQGDSAMYLCASRGPSEEQFFGPGTRLTVL.

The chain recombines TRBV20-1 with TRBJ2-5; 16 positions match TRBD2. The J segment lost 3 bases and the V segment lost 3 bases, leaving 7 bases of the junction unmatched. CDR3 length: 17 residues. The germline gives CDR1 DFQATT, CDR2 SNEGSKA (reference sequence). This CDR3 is CSASSGTSGGAEETQYF. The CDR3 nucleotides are TGCAGTGCTAGTTCCGGGACTAGCGGGGGGGCCGAAGAGACCCAGTACTTC.

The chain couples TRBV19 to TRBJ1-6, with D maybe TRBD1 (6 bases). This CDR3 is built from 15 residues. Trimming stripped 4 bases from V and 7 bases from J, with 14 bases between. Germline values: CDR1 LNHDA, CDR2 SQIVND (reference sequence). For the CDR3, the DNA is TGTGCCAGTAGTACCACGGGACACGGAAATTCACCCCTCCACTTT. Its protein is CASSTTGHGNSPLHF. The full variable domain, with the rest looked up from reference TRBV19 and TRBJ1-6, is DGGITQSPKYLFRKEGQNVTLSCEQNLNHDAMYWYRQDPGQGLRLIYYSQIVNDFQKGDIAEGYSVSREKKESFPLTVTSAQKNPTAFYLCASSTTGHGNSPLHFGNGTRLTVT.